Listed below are T cell receptor beta chains from one sample, sequenced in a study of cytomegalovirus exposure and HLA in healthy donors. The data were produced by immunoSEQ multiplex PCR, yet TCRdb's version contains in-frame clones alone and is incomplete. The table includes under 130,000 clones, roughly 80% detected once. The source material was PBMCs. The receptors shown here come from a woman in her thirties or forties in good health and CMV-seropositive. Both conserved end residues are trimmed from each CDR3. A D gene is named only where the DNA matches it firmly.

D	V	J	CDR3
NA	TRBV6-6	TRBJ1-2	ASSQGSSYGYT
NA	TRBV4-3	TRBJ1-2	ASSQGYSGYT
NA	TRBV28	TRBJ1-4	ASKHGSVVRKGKEKLF
NA	TRBV7-8	TRBJ1-1	ASQHPANTEAF
TRBD1	TRBV27	TRBJ1-6	ASRRGAGGYNSPLH
NA	TRBV19	TRBJ1-1	ASSIDQGHPVAKNTEAF
TRBD2	TRBV28	TRBJ2-3	ASSLLSSGGAADTQY
NA	TRBV18	TRBJ2-7	ASSPEYRQWRDEQY
TRBD2	TRBV4-2	TRBJ2-3	ASSPRLAAEVDTQY
NA	TRBV7-2	TRBJ2-3	ASSLQQANTQY
TRBD1	TRBV18	TRBJ1-6	ASSFAGGINSPLH
TRBD1	TRBV2	TRBJ1-5	ASSEVGTGRGQPQH
TRBD1	TRBV7-9	TRBJ2-5	SSSLMTGAQETQY
NA	TRBV4-2	TRBJ2-2	ASSQPQNTGELF
NA	TRBV5-1	TRBJ1-2	ASSSGDLFYGYT
TRBD1	TRBV5-1	TRBJ2-2	ASSLAPGQGGSGELF
NA	TRBV4-1	TRBJ1-5	ASSYYGGPDQPQH
TRBD1	TRBV29-1	TRBJ2-3	SASPGQGRSDTQY
TRBD1	TRBV6-5	TRBJ1-2	ASRKTGDYGYT
NA	TRBV10-3	TRBJ1-6	ATLVSTGSSYNSPLH
NA	TRBV9	TRBJ1-1	ASSDRINTEAF
TRBD1	TRBV18	TRBJ1-1	ASSNGQGAFGTEAF
NA	TRBV7-8	TRBJ2-2	ASSLVTGSGGELF
TRBD1	TRBV4-2	TRBJ1-1	ASSQTGTGNTEAF
TRBD2	TRBV19	TRBJ2-5	ASSTTGLDQETQY
NA	TRBV28	TRBJ2-1	ASSLRGQSYNEQF
NA	TRBV4-1	TRBJ1-2	ASSHFLGGGFDGYT
NA	TRBV21-1	TRBJ1-2	ASSKKDRKWTGAGYT
TRBD1	TRBV11-2	TRBJ2-7	ASSLGGTGHYEQY
NA	TRBV2	TRBJ2-3	ASSEEASTDTQY
NA	TRBV9	TRBJ2-5	ASSGGRIPYQETQY
NA	TRBV28	TRBJ2-7	ASSGDRDTYEQY
TRBD2	TRBV28	TRBJ2-1	ASSSAAGGYYNEQF
NA	TRBV5-4	TRBJ1-1	ASSLAGGWDTEAF
TRBD1	TRBV11-3	TRBJ2-5	ASSFMTGGAETQY
TRBD2	TRBV11-2	TRBJ2-1	ASSLEPRETPQF
NA	TRBV5-4	TRBJ2-5	ASSASLVGETQY
NA	TRBV4-3	TRBJ1-5	ASSQDSHQPQH
NA	TRBV11-3	TRBJ2-7	ASSLGHGSYEQY
TRBD2	TRBV7-7	TRBJ2-3	ASSFASGGTDTQY
NA	TRBV13	TRBJ2-7	ASSRARQGTHEQY
TRBD1	TRBV7-9	TRBJ2-5	ASRQGAVETQY
NA	TRBV19	TRBJ2-7	ASSIGRGIRSYEQY
NA	TRBV5-6	TRBJ2-3	ASSSWGRDTQY
TRBD2	TRBV7-9	TRBJ2-7	ASSLVSSGRYEQY
NA	TRBV5-4	TRBJ2-3	ASSRPPGGLKDTDTQY
TRBD1	TRBV18	TRBJ1-2	ASSPVAGTGNYGYT
NA	TRBV21-1	TRBJ2-1	ASKGGKGRREQF
NA	TRBV7-8	TRBJ2-1	ASYRDLPYNEQF
TRBD2	TRBV15	TRBJ2-3	ATSRDPPGLAGGDTQY
TRBD1	TRBV19	TRBJ1-6	ASSIGDRYNSPLH
NA	TRBV19	TRBJ2-7	ASSIVSGMGEQY
TRBD1	TRBV5-5	TRBJ1-1	ASSFSTGGRLDTEAF
TRBD1	TRBV6-1	TRBJ1-1	ASNNDRATEAF
NA	TRBV28	TRBJ1-2	ASSPIWKSGHGYT
TRBD2	TRBV5-4	TRBJ2-1	ASSPEPGTRGNEQF
TRBD1	TRBV9	TRBJ1-2	ASSPLGTGGIYGYT
NA	TRBV5-1	TRBJ1-3	ASSLGSAGNTIY
NA	TRBV19	TRBJ1-6	ASTVSYNSPLH